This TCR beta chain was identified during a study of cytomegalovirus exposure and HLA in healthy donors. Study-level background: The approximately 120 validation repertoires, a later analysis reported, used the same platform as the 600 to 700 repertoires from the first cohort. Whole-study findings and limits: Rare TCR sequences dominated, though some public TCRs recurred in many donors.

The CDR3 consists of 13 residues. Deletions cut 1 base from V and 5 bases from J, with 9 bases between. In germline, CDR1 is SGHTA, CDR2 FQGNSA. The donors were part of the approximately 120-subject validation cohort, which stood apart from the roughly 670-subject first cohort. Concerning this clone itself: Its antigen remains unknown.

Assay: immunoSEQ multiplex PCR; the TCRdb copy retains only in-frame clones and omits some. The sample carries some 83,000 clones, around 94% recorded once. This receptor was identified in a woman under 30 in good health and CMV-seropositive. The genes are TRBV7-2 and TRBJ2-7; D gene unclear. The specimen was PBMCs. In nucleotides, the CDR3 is TGTGCCAGCAGCTTAGTAGAGCATCACGAGCAGTACTTC. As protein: CASSLVEHHEQYF.